This T cell receptor (beta chain) appears in the sequencing data of a study of OX40 agonist ivuxolimab in advanced cancers. Study results and caveats: Low clonal expansion, among the lowest seen, marked partial responders at 0.1-3.0 mg/kg. Doses of 0.1 to 3.0 mg/kg were accompanied by clonal expansion of CD4+ and CD8+ blood T cells by week 6.

This CDR3 comprises 15 residues. CDR1 is SGHTA and CDR2 is FQGTGA in the germline V gene. V shed 7 bases, J shed 8 bases, and the junction held 9 bases outside the gene matches. Details on this clone: Its antigen is unidentified.

Produced via immunoSEQ multiplex PCR; TCRdb's table is partial and in-frame only. The repertoire holds 60,000 to 80,000 clones, with 86% as singletons. This sequence joins TRBV7-3 and TRBJ2-2, with TRBD1 matching 11 bases. This receptor was obtained from an adult with an advanced solid tumor such as melanoma, head and neck, liver or kidney cancer. Sample: CD4+ or CD8+ T cells sorted from blood, taken in a trial of the OX40 agonist ivuxolimab. The DNA for the CDR3 is TGTGCCAGCACCCGGACAGGGGGCTTTGAGGGGGAGCTGTTTTTT. It translates to CASTRTGGFEGELFF.